One sample yielded the 12 T cell receptor beta chains listed below, sequenced in a study of T cell responses to AZD1222 COVID-19 vaccine. Sequencing used immunoSEQ multiplex PCR; TCRdb keeps in-frame clones, though not all of them. There are some 120,000 clones in the sample; around nine tenths occur only once, and around 1.4% lies in the top ten. The input for sequencing was peripheral blood, taken 28 days after the second AZD1222 dose. Receptors were obtained from an adult who received the AZD1222 COVID-19 vaccine.

The rearrangement uses TRBV11-2 and TRBJ1-1; tentative D call: TRBD1 (6 bases). V lost 5 bases to trimming and J lost 8 bases, with 24 bases between them. Per the germline V gene, CDR1 is SGHAT and CDR2 is FQNNGV. The length of the CDR3 is 16 residues. CDR3 DNA sequence: TGTGCCAGCAGCCATCCGGGGGGGGGCTCAGTCATGGAAGCTTTCTTT. This encodes CASSHPGGGSVMEAFF.

V usage is TRBV5-1 and J usage is TRBJ1-4; 10 bases match TRBD1. Germline V lookup: CDR1 SGHRS, CDR2 YFSETQ. J gave up 7 bases and V 4 bases, and 7 bases lay outside the gene matches. This CDR3 has 15 residues. The CDR3 region is CASSLQGQGSEKLFF. CDR3 sequence (DNA): TGCGCCAGCAGCCTCCAGGGACAGGGGAGTGAAAAACTGTTTTTT.

This chain joins TRBV6-6 and TRBJ2-7, with unresolved D. With 2 bases removed from V and 7 bases from J, the gap between germline ends came to 18 bases. Per the germline V gene, CDR1 is MNHNY and CDR2 is SVGAGI (reference sequence). CDR3 length: 15 amino acids. The CDR3 loop reads CASSYEGIYYEEQYF. CDR3 in DNA: TGTGCCAGCAGTTACGAAGGGATTTATTACGAGGAGCAGTACTTC.

This clone was found a few times. The V gene is TRBV2, the J gene TRBJ2-7; D is perhaps TRBD2 (6 bases). CDR1 and CDR2 (germline): SNHLY, FYNNEI. Trimming stripped 6 bases from V and 3 bases from J, with 15 bases between. The CDR3 is made up of 14 amino acids. The CDR3 protein is CASSLSGSVYEQYF. As DNA, the CDR3 is TGTGCCAGCAGCCTTAGCGGCAGCGTCTACGAGCAGTACTTC.

This chain joins TRBV20-1 and TRBJ1-2; the match to TRBD1 covers 7 bases. From germline, CDR1 is DFQATT and CDR2 SNEGSKA (reference sequence). This CDR3 is 13 amino acids long. After removal of 3 bases from V and 8 bases from J, the junction contained 9 bases not matched to a gene. CDR3 coding DNA: TGCAGTGCTAGTTTAGGGGACAGTTGGGGCTACACCTTC. Translation gives CSASLGDSWGYTF.

The V and J genes are TRBV30 and TRBJ1-1, with D unclear. This CDR3 has 14 residues. V lost 3 bases, J lost 2 bases, and 13 bases lay in between. Germline CDR1 reads GTSNPN; CDR2 reads SVGIG (reference sequence). The CDR3 loop is CAWRAGRINTEAFF. Here the CDR3 DNA reads TGTGCCTGGAGGGCCGGACGGATAAACACTGAAGCTTTCTTT.

This clone was seen once. This sequence joins TRBV28 and TRBJ2-3, with 10 bases lining up with TRBD2. Germline V gene data show CDR1 as MDHEN and CDR2 as SYDVKM. The CDR3 runs to 15 residues. The trim removed 2 bases at V and 1 base at J, leaving 0 bases unmatched. For the CDR3, the DNA is TGTGCCAGCAGTTTAGGGACTAGCGGCACAGATACGCAGTATTTT. Protein product: CASSLGTSGTDTQYF.

The chain is built from TRBV19 and TRBJ1-4; D may be TRBD1 (5 bases). The CDR3 has 15 amino acids. Deletions cut 2 bases from V and 6 bases from J, with 13 bases between. Per the germline V gene, CDR1 is LNHDA and CDR2 is SQIVND (reference sequence). This CDR3 reads CASSILGEKDEKLFF. DNA for the CDR3: TGTGCCAGTAGTATACTGGGGGAGAAGGATGAAAAACTGTTTTTT.

The chain employs TRBV5-1 and TRBJ2-6; a weak D match, TRBD2 (7 bases). V gave up 6 bases and J gave up 4 bases, with 14 bases separating them. CDR1 is SGHRS and CDR2 is YFSETQ in the germline V gene. This CDR3 contains 15 residues. CDR3 nucleotides: TGCGCCAGCACCCTCAGCGGGACAGGGGCCAACGTCCTGACTTTC. Amino acid sequence: CASTLSGTGANVLTF.

J is TRBJ1-2 and V is TRBV5-1, with TRBD1 matching over 7 bases. There are 15 residues in the CDR3. J lost 3 bases, V lost 5 bases, and 10 bases had no gene match. In germline, CDR1 is SGHRS, CDR2 YFSETQ. The CDR3 sequence: CASRRDSYFHYGYTF. Written as DNA, the CDR3 is TGCGCCAGCAGACGGGACAGCTACTTCCACTATGGCTACACCTTC.

This clone was picked up a small number of times. The chain carries TRBV6-5 and TRBJ2-7; 11 positions agree with TRBD2. The CDR3 is 15 residues long. Germline-derived CDR1 and CDR2 are MNHEY and SVGAGI. V shed 4 bases, J shed 2 bases, and the junction held 4 bases outside the gene matches. The CDR3, as DNA: TGTGCCAGCAGTTCCCCTAGCGGGAGGACCTACGAGCAGTACTTC. Its translation is CASSSPSGRTYEQYF.

The chain couples TRBV7-3 to TRBJ2-5; 15 bases align to TRBD2. The trim removed 0 bases at V and 5 bases at J, leaving 4 bases unmatched. This CDR3 spans 17 amino acids. Germline CDR1 reads SGHTA; CDR2 reads FQGTGA. This chain's CDR3 is CASSLTGLAGGGETQYF. DNA for the CDR3: TGTGCCAGCAGCTTAACGGGACTAGCGGGAGGTGGGGAGACCCAGTACTTC.